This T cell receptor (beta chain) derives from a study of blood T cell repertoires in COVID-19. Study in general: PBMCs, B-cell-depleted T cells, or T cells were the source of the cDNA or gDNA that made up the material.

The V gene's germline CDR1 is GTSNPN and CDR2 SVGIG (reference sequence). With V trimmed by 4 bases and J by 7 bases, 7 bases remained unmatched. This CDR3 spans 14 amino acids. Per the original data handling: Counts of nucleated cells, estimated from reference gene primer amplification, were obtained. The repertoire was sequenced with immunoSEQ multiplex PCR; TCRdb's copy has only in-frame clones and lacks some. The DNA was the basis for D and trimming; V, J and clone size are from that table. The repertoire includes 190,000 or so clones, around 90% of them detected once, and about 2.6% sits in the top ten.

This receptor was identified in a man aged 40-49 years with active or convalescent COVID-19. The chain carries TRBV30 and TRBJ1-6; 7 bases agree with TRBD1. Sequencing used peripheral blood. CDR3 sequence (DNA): TGTGCCTGGACCGTGGGACAGCCAAATTCACCCCTCCACTTT. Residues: CAWTVGQPNSPLHF. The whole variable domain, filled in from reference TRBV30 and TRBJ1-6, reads SQTIHQWPATLVQPVGSPLSLECTVEGTSNPNLYWYRQAAGRGLQLLFYSVGIGQISSEVPQNLSASRPQDRQFILSSKKLLLSDSGFYLCAWTVGQPNSPLHFGNGTRLTVT.